The 13 T cell receptor beta chains listed next were all sequenced from one sample in a study of vaccination effects on CD4 cells after COVID-19. This table comes from immunoSEQ multiplex PCR, and its TCRdb copy is limited to in-frame clones, with some not included. This table holds approximately 54,000 clones, 80% found once. These receptors' targets are unknown. ViraFEST used viral peptide pools to expand antigen-specific CD4+ T cells before sequencing. Following 10 days of culture, CD4+ T cells were isolated. The sample was CD4+ T cells from PBMCs cultured with HCoV-229E spike peptides, taken before COVID-19 vaccination. The receptors derive from a human donor who received a COVID-19 vaccine.

This clone occurred a few times. The genes are TRBV4-1 and TRBJ2-5; 7 nucleotides align to TRBD1. The CDR3 loop spans 14 amino acids. The V and J ends lost 4 bases and 1 base, in that order; junction bases with no gene match: 3. Germline V gene sequence: CDR1 MGHRA, CDR2 YSYEKL. The CDR3 DNA reads TGCGCCAGCAGCCTCGGACAGGCCCAAGAGACCCAGTACTTC. As protein: CASSLGQAQETQYF.

V usage is TRBV30 and J usage is TRBJ1-2; weak D call: TRBD1 (5 bases). Trimming shortened V by 5 bases and J by 2 bases, and 15 bases separated the two germline ends. The germline V gene has CDR1 GTSNPN and CDR2 SVGIG (reference sequence). There are 14 residues in the CDR3. CDR3 nucleotides: TGTGCCTGGTCCCCGGGACCCATGAACTATGGCTACACCTTC. This encodes CAWSPGPMNYGYTF.

The rearrangement links TRBV5-1 to TRBJ2-4; 9 bases are shared with TRBD1. The V gene end was trimmed by 4 bases and the J gene end by 7 bases; junction bases not matched to a gene: 3. The length of the CDR3 is 13 residues. Germline CDR1 SGHRS, CDR2 YFSETQ. As DNA, the CDR3 is TGCGCCAGCAGCCGAGGACAGGGGAACATTCAGTACTTC. It yields the protein CASSRGQGNIQYF. Based on the CDR3 plus reference TRBV5-1 and TRBJ2-4, the full variable domain is KAGVTQTPRYLIKTRGQQVTLSCSPISGHRSVSWYQQTPGQGLQFLFEYFSETQRNKGNFPGRFSGRQFSNSRSEMNVSTLELGDSALYLCASSRGQGNIQYFGAGTRLSVL.

The rearrangement links TRBV3-1 (or the pseudogene TRBV3-2) to TRBJ2-3, with a tentative D call TRBD1 (6 bases). Germline CDR1 is LGHDT and CDR2 is YNNKEL (reference sequence). V dropped 1 base and J dropped 4 bases, with 12 bases sitting between them. CDR3 length equals 15 residues. CDR3 DNA sequence: TGTGCCAGCAGCCAAGTGTCACAGGGATCAGATACGCAGTATTTT. It yields the protein CASSQVSQGSDTQYF.

The rearrangement joins TRBV6-4 to TRBJ2-4; perhaps TRBD1 as D (6 bases). The CDR3 spans 15 residues. The germline V gene has CDR1 MRHNA and CDR2 SNTAGT. The V end lost 6 bases, the J end lost 5 bases, and 17 bases lay between the germline ends. The CDR3 coding sequence is TGTGCCAGCAGCCCCAGGGCAGGGGCCCAAAACATTCAGTACTTC. Translating it yields CASSPRAGAQNIQYF.

The V and J genes are TRBV28 and TRBJ2-1; 13 positions match TRBD2. V lost 5 bases and J lost 7; bases outside the gene matches: 5. The length of the CDR3 is 15 residues. The germline gives CDR1 MDHEN, CDR2 SYDVKM. Here the CDR3 DNA reads TGTGCCAGCAGTGCGACTAGCGGGGGGCATAATGAGCAGTTCTTC. It encodes CASSATSGGHNEQFF. The whole variable domain, remainder taken from reference TRBV28 and TRBJ2-1, is DVKVTQSSRYLVKRTGEKVFLECVQDMDHENMFWYRQDPGLGLRLIYFSYDVKMKEKGDIPEGYSVSREKKERFSLILESASTNQTSMYLCASSATSGGHNEQFFGPGTRLTVL.

The chain uses TRBV7-3 and TRBJ2-2; D is unresolved. CDR1 and CDR2 from the germline V gene are SGHTA and FQGTGA. The V end lost 5 bases, the J end lost 8 bases, and 18 bases lay between the germline ends. The CDR3 sequence is 15 residues long. This chain's CDR3 is CASSRRPGPSGELFF. DNA of the CDR3: TGTGCCAGCAGCCGCCGACCCGGGCCGTCGGGGGAGCTGTTTTTT.

The chain couples TRBV5-1 to TRBJ2-3; perhaps TRBD2 as D (7 bases). The CDR3 is 18 amino acids. V lost 3 bases and J lost 0, with 20 bases in between. Germline CDR1 is SGHRS and CDR2 is YFSETQ. In DNA, the CDR3 is TGCGCCAGCAGCTCCCTCCGGGGCGGGGGCCTGAGCACAGATACGCAGTATTTT. This encodes CASSSLRGGGLSTDTQYF. The entire variable domain, with the rest obtained from reference TRBV5-1 and TRBJ2-3, is as follows: KAGVTQTPRYLIKTRGQQVTLSCSPISGHRSVSWYQQTPGQGLQFLFEYFSETQRNKGNFPGRFSGRQFSNSRSEMNVSTLELGDSALYLCASSSLRGGGLSTDTQYFGPGTRLTVL.

The table lists this clone with a few counts. This chain uses TRBV2 with TRBJ1-6, with D maybe TRBD1 (5 bases). Germline lookup yields CDR1 SNHLY and CDR2 FYNNEI. V lost 7 bases and J 3 bases, leaving 28 bases between the germline ends. CDR3 length equals 20 residues. The CDR3, as DNA: TGTGCCAGCACCACAGGCGGGTTGTGGGGAGAGAGGGGCTATAATTCACCCCTCCACTTT. Its translation: CASTTGGLWGERGYNSPLHF.

The rearrangement joins TRBV7-2 to TRBJ2-2; 9 bases map to TRBD1. Germline V gene lookup returns CDR1 SGHTA and CDR2 FQGNSA. This CDR3 region has 14 residues. Germline trimming cut 6 bases from V and 7 bases from J; bases unmatched to any gene: 6. The CDR3 region is CASSPGTGNGELFF. CDR3 sequence (DNA): TGTGCCAGCAGTCCCGGGACAGGGAACGGGGAGCTGTTTTTT.

The rearrangement links TRBV5-8 to TRBJ1-2; tentatively, D is TRBD1 (5 bases). Germline values: CDR1 SGHTS, CDR2 YDEGEE. The V end was cut by 2 bases, the J end by 1 base, with 12 bases between. The CDR3 has 15 residues. CDR3 bases: TGTGCCAGCAGCTTTAAGGTCCAGGGTAACTATGGCTACACCTTC. Its translation: CASSFKVQGNYGYTF. Full variable domain (missing parts from reference TRBV5-8 and TRBJ1-2): EAGVTQSPTHLIKTRGQQATLRCSPISGHTSVYWYQQALGLGLQFLLWYDEGEERNRGNFPPRFSGRQFPNYSSELNVNALELEDSALYLCASSFKVQGNYGYTFGSGTRLTVV.

The chain carries TRBV10-3 and TRBJ2-4; no reliable D call. The CDR3 length is 14 residues. CDR1 and CDR2 (germline): ENHRY, SYGVKD. V was cut by 8 bases and J by 0 bases, with 11 bases left in between. The CDR3 DNA reads TGTGCCATCGCGGAGAGCCTAGCCAAAAACATTCAGTACTTC. Its protein product is CAIAESLAKNIQYF.

The chain links TRBV3-1 (or the pseudogene TRBV3-2) to TRBJ1-4; D may be TRBD1 (6 bases). The CDR3 runs to 17 residues. Deletions cut 2 bases from V and 0 bases from J, with 13 bases between. The germline V gene encodes CDR1 LGHDT and CDR2 YNNKEL (reference sequence). CDR3 coding DNA: TGTGCCAGCAGCCAATCCCACTACAGGGCAACTAATGAAAAACTGTTTTTT. Translated, it gives CASSQSHYRATNEKLFF.